A single sample gave rise to the 25 T cell receptor beta chains below, sequenced in a study of molecular identifiers for immune sequencing clone quantification. TCRdb re-derived calls from the PCR reads in MiXCR, one entry per CDR3 protein. The repertoire has about 510,000 distinct CDR3 sequences, about 22% of them found once; the top ten carry about 0.78%. The sequenced material came from naive CD8+ T cells from blood, with Jurkat cell RNA spiked in. Subset of the sample: FACS-sorted CD8+CD4-CCR7+CD45RA+ naive T cells. The receptors derive from a human donor in good health. Some libraries in this study had Jurkat cell RNA spiked in.

This clonotype was counted only a few times. The chain joins TRBV12-3 or TRBV12-4 to TRBJ1-3; the D gene is possibly TRBD1 (5 bases). CDR3 length equals 15 residues. The V end lost 1 base, the J end lost 4 bases, and 11 bases lay between the germline ends. CDR3 amino acids: CASSLGPGLGNTIYF. The CDR3 DNA reads TGTGCCAGCAGTTTAGGCCCGGGACTCGGAAACACCATATATTTT.

This clonotype turned up a few times. The genes are TRBV7-9 and TRBJ2-7, with 7 positions matching TRBD2. Looked up from germline, CDR1 is SEHNR and CDR2 is FQNEAQ (reference sequence). The length of the CDR3 is 16 residues. V lost 2 bases and J lost 0; bases outside the gene matches: 7. The CDR3 coding sequence is TGTGCCAGCAGCTTAACCCTGGGACTAAGCTCCTACGAGCAGTACTTC. Translated: CASSLTLGLSSYEQYF.

The gene calls are TRBV20-1 and TRBJ2-1, with 13 bases identical to TRBD2. Unmatched junction bases numbered 1, after V lost 4 bases and J lost 4 bases. This CDR3 spans 14 amino acids. Germline V lookup: CDR1 DFQATT, CDR2 SNEGSKA (reference sequence). CDR3 protein: CSAKGLAGYNEQFF. In nucleotides, the CDR3 is TGCAGTGCTAAGGGACTAGCGGGGTACAATGAGCAGTTCTTC.

This clonotype was seen repeatedly, ten times or more. The genes are TRBV28 and TRBJ2-7; D not resolved. The CDR3 runs to 13 residues. Germline CDR1 is MDHEN and CDR2 is SYDVKM. V was cut by 5 bases and J by 6 bases, with 14 bases left in between. Here the CDR3 reads CASSPPLFVEQYF. CDR3 nucleotide sequence: TGTGCCAGCAGTCCCCCCTTGTTTGTCGAGCAGTACTTC.

This clonotype came up many times. This chain joins TRBV5-4 and TRBJ1-2, with a weak D call TRBD1 (6 bases). The V gene's germline CDR1 is SGHNT and CDR2 YYREEE (reference sequence). The CDR3 sequence is 13 residues long. With 4 bases removed from V and 3 bases from J, the gap between germline ends came to 10 bases. The CDR3 DNA sequence: TGTGCCAGCAGCCCAGGGGACTACTATGGCTACACCTTC. It encodes CASSPGDYYGYTF.

The chain has TRBV2 and TRBJ2-1; D is possibly TRBD2 (6 bases). This CDR3 region has 13 residues. V lost 3 bases and J lost 8, with 11 bases in between. CDR1 and CDR2 (germline): SNHLY, FYNNEI. The CDR3 coding sequence is TGTGCCAGCAGTGATACCGGGGGTTATGAGCAGTTCTTC. Its translation is CASSDTGGYEQFF.

This clonotype has a count of ten or more. The rearrangement uses TRBV30 and TRBJ2-1; D not resolved. The CDR3 has 11 residues. Trimming stripped 0 bases from V and 6 bases from J, with 3 bases between. CDR1 and CDR2 (germline): GTSNPN, SVGIG (reference sequence). The CDR3 DNA sequence: TGTGCCTGGAGTGTAAGCAATGAGCAGTTCTTC. Its protein is CAWSVSNEQFF.

This clonotype was seen ten or more times. V gene TRBV20-1 combines with J gene TRBJ2-7; 13 bases agree with TRBD2. The CDR3 is 16 residues long. The V segment lost 4 bases and the J segment 3 bases; nucleotides outside the gene matches: 9. Germline V CDR1 and CDR2: DFQATT, SNEGSKA (reference sequence). The CDR3 DNA reads TGCAGTGCTACCCGAGGGGGGACTAGCGGGAACTACGAGCAGTACTTC. Translation: CSATRGGTSGNYEQYF.

This clonotype was counted many times. J is TRBJ2-1 and V is TRBV7-2, with D perhaps matching TRBD2 (5 bases). Germline CDR1 reads SGHTA; CDR2 reads FQGNSA. CDR3 length equals 13 residues. With 4 bases removed from V and 9 bases from J, the gap between germline ends came to 13 bases. Written as DNA, the CDR3 is TGTGCCAGCAGCTCAATGGTCGGGATTGAGCAGTTCTTC. Translated: CASSSMVGIEQFF.

This clonotype was counted between two and nine times. This chain joins TRBV27 and TRBJ2-7; D gene unclear. CDR1 is MNHEY, CDR2 SMNVEV, per germline (reference sequence). This CDR3 region has 16 residues. The V gene lost 5 bases and the J gene lost 7 bases, with 24 bases spanning the gap. DNA of the CDR3: TGTGCCAGCAGTCCTCCATCCTTGGGGATTCTTCGGGAGCAGTACTTC. This translates into CASSPPSLGILREQYF.

This clonotype was recorded only once. This rearrangement joins TRBV6-5 to TRBJ2-7; unclear D gene. This CDR3 contains 15 residues. Trimming removed 0 bases from V and 1 base from J, with 10 bases in between. The germline CDR1 and CDR2 sequences are MNHEY and SVGAGI. CDR3: CASSYSNRHSYEQYF. DNA for the CDR3: TGTGCCAGCAGTTACTCGAACCGACATTCCTACGAGCAGTACTTC.

This clonotype was recorded many times. The chain couples TRBV5-1 to TRBJ2-7; D not certain. V lost 0 bases and J lost 5, with 15 bases in between. Germline V gene sequence: CDR1 SGHRS, CDR2 YFSETQ. There are 15 residues in the CDR3. The CDR3 spells CASSLAFQAAHEQYF. CDR3 nucleotides: TGCGCCAGCAGCTTGGCCTTTCAGGCCGCCCACGAGCAGTACTTC.

This clonotype has a count of ten or more. This chain uses TRBV5-6 with TRBJ1-1; unclear D gene. This CDR3 region has 15 residues. Germline CDR1 SGHDT, CDR2 YYEEEE. Deletions cut 5 bases from V and 3 bases from J, with 17 bases between. The CDR3 protein is CASSISGSHYTEAFF. CDR3 bases: TGTGCCAGCAGTATAAGTGGCAGCCACTACACTGAAGCTTTCTTT.

This clonotype turned up a few times. The V gene is TRBV5-1, the J gene TRBJ2-1, with 10 bases fitting TRBD2. V lost 5 bases to trimming and J lost 0 bases; unmatched junction nucleotides: 11. Germline V CDR1 and CDR2: SGHRS, YFSETQ. The CDR3 length is 18 residues. In DNA, the CDR3 is TGCGCCAGCAGACCAGCTAGCGGGAGCGCCAGCTCCTACAATGAGCAGTTCTTC. This codes for CASRPASGSASSYNEQFF.

This chain uses TRBV19 with TRBJ1-6; D call uncertain. Germline-derived CDR1 and CDR2 are LNHDA and SQIVND (reference sequence). The germline V and J ends were trimmed by 2 bases and 7 bases, with 6 bases remaining between them. The CDR3 has 13 residues. In DNA form, the CDR3 reads TGTGCCAGTAGTATATTGGGGAATTCACCCCTCCACTTT. Translating gives CASSILGNSPLHF.

The sample holds many counts of this clonotype. The V gene is TRBV29-1, the J gene TRBJ2-1, with D perhaps assigned TRBD1 or TRBD2 (6 bases each). The CDR3 sequence is 15 residues long. V was trimmed by 1 base and J by 7 bases, leaving 17 bases between them. Germline V lookup: CDR1 SQVTM, CDR2 ANQGSEA. CDR3 region: CSVEAEGGKSNEQFF. The CDR3 bases are TGCAGCGTTGAAGCAGAGGGGGGAAAGAGTAATGAGCAGTTCTTC.

This clonotype appeared many times. The junction departs from the called germline gene at one end, perhaps through a read error. The V and J genes are TRBV5-1 and TRBJ2-1, with D perhaps matching TRBD1 (5 bases). The CDR3 contains 13 residues. The germline V gene has CDR1 SGHRS and CDR2 YFSETQ. CDR3 bases: TGTGCCAGCAGCCTTGGGGCAAACAATGAGCAGTTCTTC. It translates to CASSLGANNEQFF.

This clonotype was seen more than once but under ten times. V and J are TRBV11-2 and TRBJ1-1; tentative D call: TRBD1 (6 bases). V lost 3 bases to trimming and J lost 0 bases, with 11 bases between them. Per germline, CDR1 SGHAT and CDR2 FQNNGV. The CDR3 covers 15 residues. The chain's CDR3 is CASSLGALVNTEAFF. The CDR3 region has the DNA TGTGCCAGCAGCTTGGGGGCTCTCGTGAACACTGAAGCTTTCTTT.

This clonotype was observed at least ten times. This rearrangement joins TRBV12-3 or TRBV12-4 to TRBJ2-5, with TRBD1 identical over 8 bases. V lost 6 bases, J lost 1 base, and 4 bases stayed unmatched. CDR3 length: 14 amino acids. Here the CDR3 reads CASRTGTGQETQYF. The DNA for the CDR3 is TGTGCCAGCAGGACCGGGACAGGCCAAGAGACCCAGTACTTC.

As concerns this clonotype: A much larger clone differs from this one at a single base, so this may be a read error. This rearrangement joins TRBV12-3 or TRBV12-4 to TRBJ2-5; perhaps D is TRBD1 or TRBD2 (6 bases each). This CDR3 contains 13 residues. CDR3 coding DNA: TGTACCAGCCGGGGGCCGCTCCAAGAGACCCAGTACTTC. This codes for CTSRGPLQETQYF.

The chain couples TRBV24-1 to TRBJ2-2; tentatively, D is TRBD2 (5 bases). Trimming stripped 5 bases from V and 0 bases from J, with 18 bases between. The CDR3 spans 18 residues. CDR1 KGHDR and CDR2 SFDVKD come from the germline V gene. CDR3 amino acids: CATSGAHVATSNTGELFF. CDR3 in DNA: TGTGCCACCAGTGGGGCCCATGTAGCGACCTCGAACACCGGGGAGCTGTTTTTT.

This clonotype was seen at least ten times. The rearrangement links TRBV7-9 to TRBJ1-2; the D is unclear. V was shortened by 3 bases and J by 4 bases, with 3 bases between the two germline ends. The germline V gene encodes CDR1 SEHNR and CDR2 FQNEAQ (reference sequence). The CDR3 length is 11 residues. Here the CDR3 reads CASSFSYGYTF. The CDR3, as DNA: TGTGCCAGCAGCTTCAGCTATGGCTACACCTTC.

In this sample, this clonotype turned up many times. The rearrangement links TRBV6-5 to TRBJ2-7; possibly TRBD1 for D (6 bases). V dropped 2 bases and J dropped 6 bases, with 14 bases sitting between them. In germline, CDR1 is MNHEY, CDR2 SVGAGI. The CDR3 runs to 14 residues. The CDR3, as DNA: TGTGCCAGCAGTTACGGTGCTCAGGGGCGCGAGCAGTACTTC. It specifies CASSYGAQGREQYF.

This clonotype appeared a few times. This CDR3 reads CASSPPLRETQYF. Here the CDR3 DNA reads TGTGCCAGCAGCCCCCCCCTGAGAGAGACCCAGTACTTC. V gene TRBV7-9 combines with J gene TRBJ2-5; no firm D call. Trimming pared 5 bases from V and 4 bases from J, leaving 11 bases between. This CDR3 has 13 residues. CDR1 and CDR2 from the germline V gene are SEHNR and FQNEAQ (reference sequence).

The chain joins TRBV7-8 to TRBJ2-1; 9 bases are shared with TRBD2. This CDR3 has 17 amino acids. CDR1 is SGHVS and CDR2 is FQNEAQ in the germline V gene. Trimming cost V 6 bases and J 6 bases; bases outside gene matches: 15. The CDR3 region has the DNA TGTGCCAGCAGGTCTGGGGTCGGGCGGGGGGGGGGCAATGAGCAGTTCTTC. It encodes CASRSGVGRGGGNEQFF.